A selection of T cell receptor beta chains follows, all from one sample in a study of shared clonotypes between healthy human individuals. This table comes from immunoSEQ multiplex PCR, and its TCRdb copy is limited to in-frame clones, with some not included. Of a few hundred thousand clones listed, roughly four fifths are singletons. Sequenced input: PBMCs. These receptors all come from a woman between 35 and 50 years old in good health. Some clones in this sample may be carry-over from other donors' samples. Both conserved end residues are part of each CDR3. Fields, in order: clone size, D gene, J gene, V gene, CDR3 length, CDR3 DNA, CDR3 protein. The D gene is left open where the match is weak. Some rows have no size entry. The others give once, few or many, or a class for an expanded clone.

clone size: .
D gene: .
J gene: TRBJ2-3
V gene: TRBV4-2
CDR3 length: 14
CDR3 DNA: TGTGCCAGCAAAAGGGACCAAAGCACAGATACGCAGTATTTT
CDR3 protein: CASKRDQSTDTQYF

clone size: .
D gene: TRBD2
J gene: TRBJ2-3
V gene: TRBV9
CDR3 length: 16
CDR3 DNA: TGTGCCAGCAGCGCCAGCGGGGGCGGGAACACAGATACGCAGTATTTT
CDR3 protein: CASSASGGGNTDTQYF

clone size: .
D gene: .
J gene: TRBJ1-1
V gene: TRBV19
CDR3 length: 13
CDR3 DNA: TGTGCCAGTAGTATTCCCCGGCTACCTGAAGCTTTCTTT
CDR3 protein: CASSIPRLPEAFF

clone size: .
D gene: .
J gene: TRBJ1-3
V gene: TRBV7-9
CDR3 length: 17
CDR3 DNA: TGTGCCAGCAGCTTTCCTGCAACGGGGGGCTCTGGAAACACCATATATTTT
CDR3 protein: CASSFPATGGSGNTIYF

clone size: .
D gene: .
J gene: TRBJ2-5
V gene: TRBV10-3
CDR3 length: 13
CDR3 DNA: TGTGCCATCAGTGCATCGGGGCTGGAGACCCAGTACTTC
CDR3 protein: CAISASGLETQYF

clone size: .
D gene: TRBD2
J gene: TRBJ2-1
V gene: TRBV7-2
CDR3 length: 16
CDR3 DNA: TGTGCCAGCAGCTTAATTAGCGGGAGAGGTAACAATGAGCAGTTCTTC
CDR3 protein: CASSLISGRGNNEQFF

clone size: .
D gene: TRBD1
J gene: TRBJ1-1
V gene: TRBV4-1
CDR3 length: 14
CDR3 DNA: TGCGCCAGCAGCCAAGACAGGGGGCGCATCGGAGCTTTCTTT
CDR3 protein: CASSQDRGRIGAFF

clone size: .
D gene: .
J gene: TRBJ1-3
V gene: TRBV6-5
CDR3 length: 14
CDR3 DNA: TGTGCCAGCAAGCGACAGGCTGAAGGAAACACCATATATTTT
CDR3 protein: CASKRQAEGNTIYF

clone size: .
D gene: .
J gene: TRBJ2-2
V gene: TRBV30
CDR3 length: 15
CDR3 DNA: TGTGCCTGGGGTGGCAGCCCGCGGGATACCGGGGAGCTGTTTTTT
CDR3 protein: CAWGGSPRDTGELFF

clone size: .
D gene: TRBD1
J gene: TRBJ1-1
V gene: TRBV9
CDR3 length: 15
CDR3 DNA: TGTGCCAGCAGCCCGAAGACAGGGGGCAACACTGAAGCTTTCTTT
CDR3 protein: CASSPKTGGNTEAFF

clone size: .
D gene: .
J gene: TRBJ2-3
V gene: TRBV28
CDR3 length: 16
CDR3 DNA: TGTGCCAGCAGGGCGGGACAGTGGACTGGCACAGATACGCAGTATTTT
CDR3 protein: CASRAGQWTGTDTQYF

clone size: .
D gene: .
J gene: TRBJ2-3
V gene: TRBV12-5
CDR3 length: 12
CDR3 DNA: TGTGCTAGTGGTCCAGACACAGATACGCAGTATTTT
CDR3 protein: CASGPDTDTQYF

clone size: few
D gene: .
J gene: TRBJ2-5
V gene: TRBV7-8
CDR3 length: 17
CDR3 DNA: TGTGCCAGCAGCTTAATCGGTACCGTTGAGATGACGGAGACCCAGTACTTC
CDR3 protein: CASSLIGTVEMTETQYF

clone size: once
D gene: TRBD1
J gene: TRBJ1-5
V gene: TRBV7-8
CDR3 length: 18
CDR3 DNA: TGTGCCAGCAGCTTAACAAGGACAGGGGGACGGAGCAATCAGCCCCAGCATTTT
CDR3 protein: CASSLTRTGGRSNQPQHF

clone size: .
D gene: TRBD2
J gene: TRBJ2-2
V gene: TRBV5-1
CDR3 length: 14
CDR3 DNA: TGCGCCAGCTCCCACCAGCGGGAGACCGGGGAGCTGTTTTTT
CDR3 protein: CASSHQRETGELFF

clone size: .
D gene: .
J gene: TRBJ1-1
V gene: TRBV2
CDR3 length: 14
CDR3 DNA: TGTGCCAGCAGTAATTCTCGTTTAGACACTGAAGCTTTCTTT
CDR3 protein: CASSNSRLDTEAFF

clone size: .
D gene: .
J gene: TRBJ1-2
V gene: TRBV6-5
CDR3 length: 14
CDR3 DNA: TGTGCCAGCAGTTTACCAGGGACACAGGACCTCTACACCTTC
CDR3 protein: CASSLPGTQDLYTF

clone size: .
D gene: .
J gene: TRBJ2-1
V gene: TRBV5-6
CDR3 length: 12
CDR3 DNA: TGTGCCAGCAGCATAGGATGGGGTGAGCAGTTCTTC
CDR3 protein: CASSIGWGEQFF

clone size: .
D gene: .
J gene: TRBJ2-6
V gene: TRBV7-3
CDR3 length: 15
CDR3 DNA: TGTGCCAGCAGCCTGGGAATATCTGGGGCCAACGTCCTGACTTTC
CDR3 protein: CASSLGISGANVLTF

clone size: .
D gene: .
J gene: TRBJ2-1
V gene: TRBV7-3
CDR3 length: 15
CDR3 DNA: TGTGCCAGCAGCCCCGACGTAAACTCCTACAATGAGCAGTTCTTC
CDR3 protein: CASSPDVNSYNEQFF

clone size: .
D gene: .
J gene: TRBJ1-1
V gene: TRBV2
CDR3 length: 14
CDR3 DNA: TGTGCCAGCATAGGGCGAGAGGAACACACTGAAGCTTTCTTT
CDR3 protein: CASIGREEHTEAFF

clone size: once
D gene: .
J gene: TRBJ2-5
V gene: TRBV28
CDR3 length: 13
CDR3 DNA: TGTGCCAGCAGTTATGGGGGAGTCGAGACCCAGTACTTC
CDR3 protein: CASSYGGVETQYF

clone size: few
D gene: .
J gene: TRBJ2-3
V gene: TRBV30
CDR3 length: 12
CDR3 DNA: TGTGCCTGGAGTCGTAGCACAGATACGCAGTATTTT
CDR3 protein: CAWSRSTDTQYF

clone size: .
D gene: .
J gene: TRBJ2-7
V gene: TRBV5-1
CDR3 length: 14
CDR3 DNA: TGCGCCAGCAGCTTGGAGCCTAGATCTGGCGAGCAGTACTTC
CDR3 protein: CASSLEPRSGEQYF

clone size: .
D gene: TRBD2
J gene: TRBJ2-6
V gene: TRBV5-4
CDR3 length: 18
CDR3 DNA: TGTGCCAGCAGCTTGGGTGCTAGCGGCAGCTCTGGGGCCAACGTCCTGACTTTC
CDR3 protein: CASSLGASGSSGANVLTF

clone size: .
D gene: .
J gene: TRBJ1-1
V gene: TRBV5-5
CDR3 length: 17
CDR3 DNA: TGTGCCAGCAGCTTGATAGGAGCCGAGGGCTTGAACACTGAAGCTTTCTTT
CDR3 protein: CASSLIGAEGLNTEAFF

clone size: .
D gene: .
J gene: TRBJ2-3
V gene: TRBV7-3
CDR3 length: 14
CDR3 DNA: TGTGCCAGCAGCTTAATGGCGTTGCCAGATACGCAGTATTTT
CDR3 protein: CASSLMALPDTQYF

clone size: .
D gene: .
J gene: TRBJ1-2
V gene: TRBV5-1
CDR3 length: 12
CDR3 DNA: TGCGCCAGCAGCTTGGGGCAGACACTTTACACCTTC
CDR3 protein: CASSLGQTLYTF

clone size: .
D gene: TRBD1
J gene: TRBJ1-2
V gene: TRBV28
CDR3 length: 14
CDR3 DNA: TGTGCCAGCAGTTTTCGAGGGGACAGGGATGGCTACACCTTC
CDR3 protein: CASSFRGDRDGYTF

clone size: .
D gene: .
J gene: TRBJ2-7
V gene: TRBV28
CDR3 length: 15
CDR3 DNA: TGTGCCAGCATTGGGACGAGGGGTTCTTCCTACGAGCAGTACTTC
CDR3 protein: CASIGTRGSSYEQYF

clone size: .
D gene: TRBD2
J gene: TRBJ2-2
V gene: TRBV5-1
CDR3 length: 16
CDR3 DNA: TGCGCCAGCAGGTTCGGGACTAGCGGCAACACCGGGGAGCTGTTTTTT
CDR3 protein: CASRFGTSGNTGELFF

clone size: .
D gene: .
J gene: TRBJ2-3
V gene: TRBV11-1
CDR3 length: 11
CDR3 DNA: TGTGCCAGCAGCCCGTCGGATACGCAGTATTTT
CDR3 protein: CASSPSDTQYF

clone size: .
D gene: TRBD2
J gene: TRBJ2-5
V gene: TRBV7-9
CDR3 length: 13
CDR3 DNA: TGTGCCAGCAGCTTATCCGGGAGGGAGACCCAGTACTTC
CDR3 protein: CASSLSGRETQYF

clone size: .
D gene: .
J gene: TRBJ2-7
V gene: TRBV27
CDR3 length: 14
CDR3 DNA: TGTGCCAGCAGTTTATGGGGGCTCTCCTACGAGCAGTACTTC
CDR3 protein: CASSLWGLSYEQYF

clone size: .
D gene: .
J gene: TRBJ2-5
V gene: TRBV7-2
CDR3 length: 15
CDR3 DNA: TGTGCCAGCAGCCGACAGTCCTCGTACCAAGAGACCCAGTACTTC
CDR3 protein: CASSRQSSYQETQYF

clone size: few
D gene: .
J gene: TRBJ1-4
V gene: TRBV7-2
CDR3 length: 14
CDR3 DNA: TGTGCCAGCAGCTTGATCAGCGATGGGGAAAAACTGTTTTTT
CDR3 protein: CASSLISDGEKLFF

clone size: few
D gene: .
J gene: TRBJ2-3
V gene: TRBV5-1
CDR3 length: 14
CDR3 DNA: TGCGCCAGCACCGGACTTGCGGCAACCGGGACGCAGTATTTT
CDR3 protein: CASTGLAATGTQYF

clone size: .
D gene: .
J gene: TRBJ1-2
V gene: TRBV6-5
CDR3 length: 13
CDR3 DNA: TGTGCCAGCAGTTTTATGAGTAGTGGGGGCTACACCTTC
CDR3 protein: CASSFMSSGGYTF

clone size: .
D gene: TRBD2
J gene: TRBJ2-7
V gene: TRBV5-1
CDR3 length: 14
CDR3 DNA: TGCGCCAGCAGCTTTGCGGGAGACTCCTACGAGCAGTACTTC
CDR3 protein: CASSFAGDSYEQYF

clone size: .
D gene: .
J gene: TRBJ1-3
V gene: TRBV14
CDR3 length: 15
CDR3 DNA: TGTGCCAGCAGCCGGAGGGACAAACAACCTAACACCATATATTTT
CDR3 protein: CASSRRDKQPNTIYF